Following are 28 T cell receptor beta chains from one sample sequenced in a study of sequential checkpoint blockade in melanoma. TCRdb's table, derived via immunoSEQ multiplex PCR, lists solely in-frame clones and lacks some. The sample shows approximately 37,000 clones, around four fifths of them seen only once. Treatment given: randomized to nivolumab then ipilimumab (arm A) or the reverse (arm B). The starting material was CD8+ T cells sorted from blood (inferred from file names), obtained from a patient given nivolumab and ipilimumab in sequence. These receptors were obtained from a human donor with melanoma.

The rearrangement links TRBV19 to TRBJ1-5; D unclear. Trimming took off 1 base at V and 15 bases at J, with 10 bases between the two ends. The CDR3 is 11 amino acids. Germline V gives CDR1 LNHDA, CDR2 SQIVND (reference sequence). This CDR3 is CASSIGLERHF. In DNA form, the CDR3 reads TGTGCCAGTAGTATAGGCCTGGAGAGGCATTTT. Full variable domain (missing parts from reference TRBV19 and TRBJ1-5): DGGITQSPKYLFRKEGQNVTLSCEQNLNHDAMYWYRQDPGQGLRLIYYSQIVNDFQKGDIAEGYSVSREKKESFPLTVTSAQKNPTAFYLCASSIGLERHFGDGTRLSIL.

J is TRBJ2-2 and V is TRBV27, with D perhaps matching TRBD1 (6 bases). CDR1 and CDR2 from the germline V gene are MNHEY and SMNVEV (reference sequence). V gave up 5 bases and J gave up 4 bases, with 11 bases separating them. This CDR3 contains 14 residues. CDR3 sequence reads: CASSTGSGTGELFF. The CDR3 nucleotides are TGTGCCAGCAGTACAGGGTCGGGCACCGGGGAGCTGTTTTTT.

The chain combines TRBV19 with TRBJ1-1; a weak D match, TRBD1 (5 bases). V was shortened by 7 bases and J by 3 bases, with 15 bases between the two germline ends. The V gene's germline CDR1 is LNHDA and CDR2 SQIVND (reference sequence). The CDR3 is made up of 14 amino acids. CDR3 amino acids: CASTMGGYDTEAFF. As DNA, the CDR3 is TGTGCCAGTACTATGGGGGGTTACGACACTGAAGCTTTCTTT.

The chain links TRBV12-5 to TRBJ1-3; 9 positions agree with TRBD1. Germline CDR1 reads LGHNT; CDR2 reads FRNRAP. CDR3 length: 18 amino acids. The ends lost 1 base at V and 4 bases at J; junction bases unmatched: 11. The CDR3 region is CASGLDPGQGEEGNTIYF. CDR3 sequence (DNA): TGTGCTAGTGGTTTGGACCCGGGACAGGGTGAGGAGGGAAACACCATATATTTT.

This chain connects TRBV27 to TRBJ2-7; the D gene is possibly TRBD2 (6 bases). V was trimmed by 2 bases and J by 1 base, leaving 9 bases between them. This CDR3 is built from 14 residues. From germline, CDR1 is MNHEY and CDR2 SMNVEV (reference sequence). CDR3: CASSLGTLSYEQYF. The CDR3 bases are TGTGCCAGCAGTTTAGGGACTCTTTCCTACGAGCAGTACTTC.

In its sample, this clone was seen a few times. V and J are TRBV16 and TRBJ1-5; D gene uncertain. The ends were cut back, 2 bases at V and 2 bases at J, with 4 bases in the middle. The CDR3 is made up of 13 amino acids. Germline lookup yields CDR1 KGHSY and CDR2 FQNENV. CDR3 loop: CASSQRGNQPQHF. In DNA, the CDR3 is TGTGCCAGCAGCCAACGGGGCAATCAGCCCCAGCATTTT. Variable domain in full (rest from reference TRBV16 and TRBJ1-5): GEEVAQTPKHLVRGEGQKAKLYCAPIKGHSYVFWYQQVLKNEFKFLISFQNENVFDETGMPKERFSAKCLPNSPCSLEIQATKLEDSAVYFCASSQRGNQPQHFGDGTRLSIL.

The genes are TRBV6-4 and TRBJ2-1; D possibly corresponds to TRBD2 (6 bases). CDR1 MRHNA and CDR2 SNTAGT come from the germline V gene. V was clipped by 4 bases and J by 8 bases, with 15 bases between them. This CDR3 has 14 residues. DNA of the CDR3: TGTGCCAGCAGTGGAACGGGAGAGGTGGATGAGCAGTTCTTC. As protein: CASSGTGEVDEQFF.

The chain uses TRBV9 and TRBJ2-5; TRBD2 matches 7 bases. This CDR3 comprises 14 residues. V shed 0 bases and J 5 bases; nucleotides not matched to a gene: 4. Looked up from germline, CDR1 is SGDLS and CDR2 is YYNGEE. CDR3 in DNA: TGTGCCAGCAGCGTAGAGCCTAGCGGCGAGACCCAGTACTTC. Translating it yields CASSVEPSGETQYF.

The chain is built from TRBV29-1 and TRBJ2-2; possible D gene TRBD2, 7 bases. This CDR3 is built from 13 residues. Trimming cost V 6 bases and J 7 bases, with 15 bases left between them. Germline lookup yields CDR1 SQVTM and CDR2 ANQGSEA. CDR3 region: CSVRGGEVGELFF. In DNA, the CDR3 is TGCAGCGTGAGAGGGGGGGAGGTCGGGGAGCTGTTTTTT.

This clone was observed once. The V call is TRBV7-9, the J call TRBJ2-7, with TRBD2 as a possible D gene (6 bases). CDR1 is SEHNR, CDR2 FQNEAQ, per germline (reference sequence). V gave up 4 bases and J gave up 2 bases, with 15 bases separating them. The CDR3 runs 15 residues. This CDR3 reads CASSWGTLDPYEQYF. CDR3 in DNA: TGTGCCAGCAGCTGGGGGACTTTAGACCCCTACGAGCAGTACTTC.

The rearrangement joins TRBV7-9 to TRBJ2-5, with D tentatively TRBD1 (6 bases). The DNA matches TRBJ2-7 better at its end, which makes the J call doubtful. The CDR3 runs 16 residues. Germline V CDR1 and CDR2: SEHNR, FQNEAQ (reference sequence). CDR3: CASSSEQGPSSYEQYF. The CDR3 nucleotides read TGTGCCAGCAGCTCCGAACAGGGCCCGAGCTCCTACGAGCAGTACTTC.

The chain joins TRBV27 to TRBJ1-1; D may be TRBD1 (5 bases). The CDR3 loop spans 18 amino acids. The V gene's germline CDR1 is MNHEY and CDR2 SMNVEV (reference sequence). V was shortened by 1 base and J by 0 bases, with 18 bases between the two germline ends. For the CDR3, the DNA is TGTGCCAGCAGTTTATTCCCTGTTTTTGAAGGGGTGAACACTGAAGCTTTCTTT. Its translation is CASSLFPVFEGVNTEAFF.

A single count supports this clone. The CDR3: CASSFTGVNQPQHF. CDR3 sequence (DNA): TGTGCCAGCAGCTTTACAGGGGTGAATCAGCCCCAGCATTTT. V and J are TRBV7-9 and TRBJ1-5; 7 positions match TRBD1. The CDR3 loop spans 14 amino acids. J was trimmed by 4 bases and V by 3 bases; bases with no gene match: 3. In germline, CDR1 is SEHNR, CDR2 FQNEAQ (reference sequence).

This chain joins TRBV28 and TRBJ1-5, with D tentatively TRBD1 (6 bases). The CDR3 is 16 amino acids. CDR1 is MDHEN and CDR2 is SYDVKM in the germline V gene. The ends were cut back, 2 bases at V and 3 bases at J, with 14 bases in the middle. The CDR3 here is CASSLLLPGDNQPQHF. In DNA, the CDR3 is TGTGCCAGCAGTTTACTGTTACCAGGGGACAATCAGCCCCAGCATTTT.

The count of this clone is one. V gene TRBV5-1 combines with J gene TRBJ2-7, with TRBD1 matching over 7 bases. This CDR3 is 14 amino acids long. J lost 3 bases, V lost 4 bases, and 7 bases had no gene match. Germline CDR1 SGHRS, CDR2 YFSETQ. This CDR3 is CASSVGAGGYEQYF. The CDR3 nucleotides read TGCGCCAGCAGCGTTGGGGCAGGGGGCTACGAGCAGTACTTC.

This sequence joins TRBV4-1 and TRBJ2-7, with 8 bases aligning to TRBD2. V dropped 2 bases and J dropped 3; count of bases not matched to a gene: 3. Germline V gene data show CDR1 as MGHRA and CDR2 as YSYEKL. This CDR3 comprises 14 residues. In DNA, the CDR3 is TGCGCCAGCAGCCAACCGGGGGGGGACTACGAGCAGTACTTC. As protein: CASSQPGGDYEQYF.

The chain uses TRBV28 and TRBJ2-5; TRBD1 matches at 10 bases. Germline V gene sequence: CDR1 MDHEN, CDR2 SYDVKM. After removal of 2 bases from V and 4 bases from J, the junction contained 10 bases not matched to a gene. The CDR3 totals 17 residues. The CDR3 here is CASSLPGDRGDRETQYF. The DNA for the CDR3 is TGTGCCAGCAGTTTACCCGGGGACAGGGGAGATCGAGAGACCCAGTACTTC.

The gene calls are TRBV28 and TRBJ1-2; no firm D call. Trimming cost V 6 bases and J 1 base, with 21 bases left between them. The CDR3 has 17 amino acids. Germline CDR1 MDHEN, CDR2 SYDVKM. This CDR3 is CASSWSTNAINNYGYTF. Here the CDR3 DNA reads TGTGCCAGCAGCTGGTCCACTAATGCCATCAATAACTATGGCTACACCTTC.

The CDR3 DNA follows: TGTGCCAGCAGTCGGACAGGGAACGAGCAGTACTTC. This sequence encodes CASSRTGNEQYF. The J gene is TRBJ2-7, the V gene TRBV27; 8 bases agree with TRBD1. This CDR3 contains 12 residues. Germline CDR1 reads MNHEY; CDR2 reads SMNVEV (reference sequence). Trimming cost V 5 bases and J 5 bases; bases outside gene matches: 2.

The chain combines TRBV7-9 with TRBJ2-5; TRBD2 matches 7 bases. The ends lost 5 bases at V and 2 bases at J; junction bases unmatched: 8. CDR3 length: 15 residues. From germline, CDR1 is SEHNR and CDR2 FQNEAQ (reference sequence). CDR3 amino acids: CASSGLAAPQETQYF. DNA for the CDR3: TGTGCCAGCAGCGGCCTAGCGGCGCCTCAAGAGACCCAGTACTTC. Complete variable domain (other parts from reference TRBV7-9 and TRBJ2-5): DTGVSQNPRHKITKRGQNVTFRCDPISEHNRLYWYRQTLGQGPEFLTYFQNEAQLEKSRLLSDRFSAERPKGSFSTLEIQRTEQGDSAMYLCASSGLAAPQETQYFGPGTRLLVL.

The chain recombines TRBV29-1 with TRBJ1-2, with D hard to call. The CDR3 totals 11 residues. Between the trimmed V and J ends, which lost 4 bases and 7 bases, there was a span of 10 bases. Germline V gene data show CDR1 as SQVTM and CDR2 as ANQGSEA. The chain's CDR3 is CSVAQSSGYTF. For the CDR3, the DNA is TGCAGCGTTGCCCAGTCCTCTGGCTACACCTTC.

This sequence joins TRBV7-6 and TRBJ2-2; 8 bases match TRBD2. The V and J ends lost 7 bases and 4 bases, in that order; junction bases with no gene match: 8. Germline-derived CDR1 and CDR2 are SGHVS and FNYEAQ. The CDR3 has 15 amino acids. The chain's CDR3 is CASTPLAGGTGELFF. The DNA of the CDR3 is TGTGCCAGCACCCCTTTGGCGGGGGGCACCGGGGAGCTGTTTTTT.

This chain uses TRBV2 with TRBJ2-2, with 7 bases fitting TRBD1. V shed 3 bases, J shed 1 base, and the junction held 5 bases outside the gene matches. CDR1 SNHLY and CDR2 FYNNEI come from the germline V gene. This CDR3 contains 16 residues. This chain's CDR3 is CASSDPRDRNTGELFF. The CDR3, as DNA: TGTGCCAGCAGTGATCCCCGGGACAGGAACACCGGGGAGCTGTTTTTT.

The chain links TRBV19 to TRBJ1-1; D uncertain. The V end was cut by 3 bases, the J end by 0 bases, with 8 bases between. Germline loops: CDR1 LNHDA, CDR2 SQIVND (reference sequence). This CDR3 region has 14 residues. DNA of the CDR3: TGTGCCAGTAGTATTGGAGGGTTGAACACTGAAGCTTTCTTT. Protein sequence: CASSIGGLNTEAFF.

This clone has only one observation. The CDR3 loop reads CASSIGSGLSTEAFF. CDR3 sequence (DNA): TGTGCCAGTAGTATAGGTTCAGGGCTTAGCACTGAAGCTTTCTTT. The chain has TRBV19 and TRBJ1-1; weak D call: TRBD1 (5 bases). CDR1 and CDR2 from the germline V gene are LNHDA and SQIVND (reference sequence). The CDR3 contains 15 residues. Trimming pared 1 base from V and 4 bases from J, leaving 13 bases between.

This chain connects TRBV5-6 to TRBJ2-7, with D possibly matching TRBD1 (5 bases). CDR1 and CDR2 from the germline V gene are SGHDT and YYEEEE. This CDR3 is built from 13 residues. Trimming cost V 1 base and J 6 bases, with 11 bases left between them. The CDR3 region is CASSLFSGREQYF. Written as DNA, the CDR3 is TGTGCCAGCAGCTTGTTCTCAGGGCGCGAGCAGTACTTC.

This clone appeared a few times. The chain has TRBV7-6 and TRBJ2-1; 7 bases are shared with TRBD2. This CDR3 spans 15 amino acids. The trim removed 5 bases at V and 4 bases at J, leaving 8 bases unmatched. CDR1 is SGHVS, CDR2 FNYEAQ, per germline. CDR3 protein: CASSPGASGYNEQFF. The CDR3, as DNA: TGTGCCAGCAGCCCCGGCGCTAGCGGTTACAATGAGCAGTTCTTC. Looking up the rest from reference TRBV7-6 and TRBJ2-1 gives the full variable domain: GAGVSQSPRYKVTKRGQDVALRCDPISGHVSLYWYRQALGQGPEFLTYFNYEAQQDKSGLPNDRFSAERPEGSISTLTIQRTEQRDSAMYRCASSPGASGYNEQFFGPGTRLTVL.

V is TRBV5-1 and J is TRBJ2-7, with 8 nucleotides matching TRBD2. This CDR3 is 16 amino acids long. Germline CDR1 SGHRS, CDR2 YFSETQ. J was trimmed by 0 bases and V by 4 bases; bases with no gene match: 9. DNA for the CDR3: TGCGCCAGCAGCCCCCCATTAGCGGGGAGCTCCTACGAGCAGTACTTC. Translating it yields CASSPPLAGSSYEQYF.